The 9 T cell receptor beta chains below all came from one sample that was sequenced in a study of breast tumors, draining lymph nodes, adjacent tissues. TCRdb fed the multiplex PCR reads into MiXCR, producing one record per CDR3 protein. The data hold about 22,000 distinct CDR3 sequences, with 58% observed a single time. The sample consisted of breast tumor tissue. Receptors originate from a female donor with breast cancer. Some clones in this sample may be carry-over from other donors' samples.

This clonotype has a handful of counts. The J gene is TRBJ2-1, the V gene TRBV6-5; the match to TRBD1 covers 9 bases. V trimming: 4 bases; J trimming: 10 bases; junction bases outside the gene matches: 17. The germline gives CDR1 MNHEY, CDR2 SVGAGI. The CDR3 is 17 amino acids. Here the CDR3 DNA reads TGTGCCAGCAGTTCAGACTGGAGGACAGGGGAGTATAGGGAGCAGTTCTTC. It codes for CASSSDWRTGEYREQFF.

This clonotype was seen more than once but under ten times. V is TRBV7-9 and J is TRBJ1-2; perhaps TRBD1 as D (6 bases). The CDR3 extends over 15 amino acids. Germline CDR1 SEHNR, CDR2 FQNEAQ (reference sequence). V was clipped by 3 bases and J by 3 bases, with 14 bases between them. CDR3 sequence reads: CASSFGRPGDYGYTF. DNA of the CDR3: TGTGCCAGCAGCTTCGGCAGGCCAGGGGACTATGGCTACACCTTC.

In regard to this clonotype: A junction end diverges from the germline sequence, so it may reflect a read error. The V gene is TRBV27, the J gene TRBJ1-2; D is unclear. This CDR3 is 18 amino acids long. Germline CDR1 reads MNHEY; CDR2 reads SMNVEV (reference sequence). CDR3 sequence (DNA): TGTGCCAGTAGTTTATTCACCGACTCAACCGGGAACTTATATGGCTACGCCTTC. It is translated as CASSLFTDSTGNLYGYAF.

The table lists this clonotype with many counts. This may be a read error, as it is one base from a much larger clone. The CDR3 DNA reads as TGCAGTGCTCCGACCGATAACTATGGCTCCACCTTC. It codes for CSAPTDNYGSTF. The V call is TRBV20-1, the J call TRBJ1-2; D is unclear. Germline V gives CDR1 DFQATT, CDR2 SNEGSKA (reference sequence). The CDR3 runs 12 residues.

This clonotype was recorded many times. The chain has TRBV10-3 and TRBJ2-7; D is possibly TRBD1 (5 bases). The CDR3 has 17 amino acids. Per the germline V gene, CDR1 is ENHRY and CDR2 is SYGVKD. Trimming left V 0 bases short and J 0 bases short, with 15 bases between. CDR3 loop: CAISESQTGYISYEQYF. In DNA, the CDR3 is TGTGCCATCAGTGAGTCGCAAACAGGATACATCTCCTACGAGCAGTACTTC.

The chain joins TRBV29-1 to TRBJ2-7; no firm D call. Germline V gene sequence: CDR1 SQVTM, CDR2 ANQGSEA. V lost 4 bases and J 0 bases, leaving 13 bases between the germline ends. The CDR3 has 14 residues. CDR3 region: CSVASQYNSYEQYF. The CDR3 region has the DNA TGCAGCGTTGCGTCTCAGTACAACTCCTACGAGCAGTACTTC.

For the CDR3, the DNA is TGCGCCAGCAGCTTACCTAGCGGAGCAGATACGCAGTATTTT. It is translated as CASSLPSGADTQYF. V is TRBV5-1 and J is TRBJ2-3, with 7 bases fitting TRBD2. The germline CDR1 and CDR2 sequences are SGHRS and YFSETQ. The trim removed 2 bases at V and 4 bases at J, leaving 4 bases unmatched. This CDR3 contains 14 residues.

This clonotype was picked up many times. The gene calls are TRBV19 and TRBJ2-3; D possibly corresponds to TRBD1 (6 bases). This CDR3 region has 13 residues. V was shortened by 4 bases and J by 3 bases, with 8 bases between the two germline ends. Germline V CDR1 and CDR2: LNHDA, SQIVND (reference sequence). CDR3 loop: CASSKQGTDTQYF. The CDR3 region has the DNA TGTGCCAGTAGTAAACAGGGAACAGATACGCAGTATTTT.

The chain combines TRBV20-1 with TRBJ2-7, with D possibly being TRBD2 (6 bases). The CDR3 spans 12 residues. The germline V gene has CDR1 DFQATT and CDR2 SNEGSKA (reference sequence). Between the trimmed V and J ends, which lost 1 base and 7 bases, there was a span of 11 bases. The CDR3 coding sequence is TGCAGTGCTAGAGGGAGGGTGAGAGAGCAGTACTTC. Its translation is CSARGRVREQYF.